A single sample gave rise to the 6 T cell receptor beta chains below, sequenced in a study of shared clonotypes between healthy human individuals. Positively selected for CCR7, the CD45RO-negative cells used as naive CD8 cells excluded terminally differentiated effector memory CD45RA+ cells. Profiling relied on immunoSEQ multiplex PCR, and the TCRdb table lists in-frame clones only, not all of them. The repertoire holds roughly 2 million clones, with about 95% as singletons. The material sequenced was naive CD8+ T cells sorted from blood. The receptors stem from a man in his late teens or twenties in good health.

The V gene is TRBV6-1, the J gene TRBJ1-1; no clear D gene. V was clipped by 4 bases and J by 1 base, with 13 bases between them. The V gene's germline CDR1 is MNHNS and CDR2 SASEGT. The CDR3 runs to 15 residues. CDR3 protein: CASSAPNGWNTEAFF. CDR3 DNA: TGTGCCAGCAGTGCCCCGAATGGTTGGAACACTGAAGCTTTCTTT.

V is TRBV9 and J is TRBJ2-2; D is uncertain. V was pared by 4 bases and J by 4 bases, with 14 bases between. The germline CDR1 and CDR2 sequences are SGDLS and YYNGEE. The CDR3 loop spans 15 amino acids. The CDR3 protein is CASSPDGSITGELFF. The DNA of the CDR3 is TGTGCCAGCAGCCCGGACGGGTCAATCACCGGGGAGCTGTTTTTT.

The chain uses TRBV7-9 and TRBJ2-7, with 7 bases aligning to TRBD1. The V gene end was trimmed by 2 bases and the J gene end by 3 bases; junction bases not matched to a gene: 7. This CDR3 contains 15 residues. The V gene's germline CDR1 is SEHNR and CDR2 FQNEAQ (reference sequence). CDR3 bases: TGTGCCAGCAGCTTACGGACAGGTCCTTTCTACGAGCAGTACTTC. This translates into CASSLRTGPFYEQYF. Filled out from reference TRBV7-9 and TRBJ2-7, the complete variable domain reads DTGVSQNPRHKITKRGQNVTFRCDPISEHNRLYWYRQTLGQGPEFLTYFQNEAQLEKSRLLSDRFSAERPKGSFSTLEIQRTEQGDSAMYLCASSLRTGPFYEQYFGPGTRLTVT.

The chain links TRBV6-6 to TRBJ1-2; 10 bases match TRBD1. Germline CDR1 is MNHNY and CDR2 is SVGAGI (reference sequence). The CDR3 contains 15 residues. V lost 10 bases and J lost 1; bases outside the gene matches: 9. In DNA form, the CDR3 reads TGTGCCATAGATACCGGGACAGGGGTTAACTATGGCTACACCTTC. Protein sequence: CAIDTGTGVNYGYTF.

In this sample, this clone turned up many times. This sequence joins TRBV27 and TRBJ1-6; D call uncertain. The germline V gene has CDR1 MNHEY and CDR2 SMNVEV (reference sequence). There are 14 residues in the CDR3. V dropped 5 bases and J dropped 10 bases, with 15 bases sitting between them. CDR3 coding DNA: TGTGCCAGCAGTCTACCGGGATCGGCATCACCCCTCCACTTT. This encodes CASSLPGSASPLHF.

CDR3 sequence: CASSQEQASTGELFF. For the CDR3, the DNA is TGTGCCAGCAGCCAAGAACAAGCGAGCACCGGGGAGCTGTTTTTT. The chain is built from TRBV4-2 and TRBJ2-2; D gene unclear. V lost 0 bases and J lost 4, with 9 bases in between. The V gene's germline CDR1 is LGHNA and CDR2 YNFKEQ. The CDR3 spans 15 residues.